This TCR beta chain appears in the sequencing data of a study of cytomegalovirus exposure and HLA in healthy donors. Healthy bone marrow donors made up the cohort. Concerning this clone itself: Its antigen is still unknown.

Whole-study findings and limits: The authors later linked a missense DCLRE1C variant to TCR beta V- and J-gene trimming. Based on reports, TCR beta sequences accurately predicted HLA-A and HLA-B alleles for most subjects. Apart from CMV serostatus, no immune exposure information was available.

13 Jbeta primers and 60 Vbeta primers were used for the PCR. Sequencing was performed with immunoSEQ multiplex PCR; in TCRdb, only in-frame clones are kept and a portion is missing. The table records 65,000 to 100,000 clones, more than 60% of them present only once. With V trimmed by 0 bases and J by 5 bases, 0 bases remained unmatched. Germline loops: CDR1 SGHRS, CDR2 YFSETQ. The CDR3 sequence is 14 residues long. The sequence came from a man between 40 and 49 years old in good health and CMV-seronegative. Sample: PBMCs. The J gene is TRBJ1-5, the V gene TRBV5-1; 9 nucleotides agree with TRBD1. CDR3 bases: TGCGCCAGCAGCTTGGGGGACAGGGATCAGCCCCAGCATTTT. Its protein is CASSLGDRDQPQHF.